The 3 T cell receptor beta chains listed next were all sequenced from one sample in a study of identical twins. TCRdb re-analysed the 5' RACE reads in MiXCR, keeping a single row per CDR3 protein. The repertoire holds roughly 710,000 distinct CDR3 sequences, less than 7% seen once, with 1.5% to 2% in the top ten. Sequences were obtained from naive T cells sorted from blood. Every receptor here comes from a man aged 18 to 35 in good health.

This clonotype was picked up many times. The chain joins TRBV25-1 to TRBJ2-1; the D gene is possibly TRBD2 (5 bases). Germline V gene sequence: CDR1 MGHDK, CDR2 SYGVNS. Trimming took off 2 bases at V and 10 bases at J, with 12 bases between the two ends. The CDR3 sequence is 13 residues long. CDR3 sequence reads: CASSEKLVYEQFF. Here the CDR3 DNA reads TGTGCCAGCAGTGAAAAACTAGTCTACGAGCAGTTCTTC.

This clonotype was seen a few times. The genes are TRBV10-3 and TRBJ2-5, with TRBD1 matching over 12 bases. The CDR3 covers 15 residues. Germline lookup yields CDR1 ENHRY and CDR2 SYGVKD. V gave up 5 bases and J gave up 5 bases; unmatched junction bases: 6. CDR3 coding DNA: TGTGCCATCAGTCTGACCGGGACAGGGGGCGAGACCCAGTACTTC. Amino acid sequence: CAISLTGTGGETQYF.

This rearrangement joins TRBV10-1 to TRBJ2-1, with 11 bases fitting TRBD2. Germline V gene data show CDR1 as WNHNN and CDR2 as SYGVQD (reference sequence). The CDR3 sequence is 13 residues long. The junction had 4 bases not matched to a gene; V was cut back by 3 bases and J by 12 bases. The CDR3 DNA reads TGCGCCAGCAGTGATCTAGCGGGAGGAGGGCAGTTCTTC. Translated, it gives CASSDLAGGGQFF.